The clone carrying this T cell receptor (beta chain) was seen many times. The record originates from a study of T-cell reconstitution after alpha-beta-depleted transplantation in children. Unique molecular identifiers were incorporated into the prepared TCRbeta library. TCRdb reprocessed the PCR reads via MiXCR and lists one record per CDR3 protein. In the table there are about 610,000 distinct CDR3 sequences, over 9.5% of which are singletons. This CDR3 comprises 13 residues. V was pared by 3 bases and J by 1 base, with 8 bases between. Germline CDR1 is DFQATT and CDR2 is SNEGSKA (reference sequence).

The TCR comes from a human donor who donated a stem cell graft to a child with acute myeloid leukemia. Sequenced material: PBMCs from the stem cell graft donor, taken from the stem cell graft. This chain links TRBV20-1 with TRBJ2-3; perhaps TRBD1 as D (6 bases). CDR3 residues: CSASWGRTDTQYF. Here the CDR3 DNA reads TGCAGTGCTAGCTGGGGGCGCACAGATACGCAGTATTTT.